These 27 T cell receptor beta chains originate from one sample sequenced in a study of cytomegalovirus exposure and HLA in healthy donors. Primers: 60 Vbeta forward and 13 Jbeta reverse. TCRdb keeps only in-frame clones here, not all; method: immunoSEQ multiplex PCR. The top ten clones hold 1.3% to 1.5% of a sample with fewer than 250,000 clones, approximately 83% of them seen once. Specimen: PBMCs. These receptor sequences come from a girl between 10 and 17 years old in good health and CMV-seronegative.

The gene calls are TRBV6-1 and TRBJ1-5, with a tentative D call TRBD1 (6 bases). This CDR3 has 12 residues. V dropped 7 bases and J dropped 8 bases, with 12 bases sitting between them. Germline CDR1 MNHNS, CDR2 SASEGT. Written as DNA, the CDR3 is TGTGCCAGCAAACAGGGTCGGGAGCCCCAGCATTTT. Residues: CASKQGREPQHF.

This clone was found a few times. V gene TRBV18 combines with J gene TRBJ1-1; 7 bases agree with TRBD1. The V and J ends lost 3 bases and 4 bases, in that order; junction bases with no gene match: 8. Germline loops: CDR1 KGHSH, CDR2 LQKENI. CDR3 size: 15 residues. CDR3 DNA: TGTGCCAGCTCACCTACAGGACAGGTCGGCACTGAAGCTTTCTTT. Protein product: CASSPTGQVGTEAFF. Full variable domain (remainder filled in from reference TRBV18 and TRBJ1-1): NAGVMQNPRHLVRRRGQEARLRCSPMKGHSHVYWYRQLPEEGLKFMVYLQKENIIDESGMPKERFSAEFPKEGPSILRIQQVVRGDSAAYFCASSPTGQVGTEAFFGQGTRLTVV.

The chain employs TRBV5-1 and TRBJ1-1, with 9 bases lining up with TRBD1. Per the germline V gene, CDR1 is SGHRS and CDR2 is YFSETQ. CDR3 size: 15 residues. V lost 0 bases, J lost 5 bases, and 5 bases stayed unmatched. The CDR3, as DNA: TGCGCCAGCAGCTTGGCACAGGGGGCAGGGACTGAAGCTTTCTTT. Protein sequence: CASSLAQGAGTEAFF.

This chain joins TRBV9 and TRBJ2-4; D call uncertain. Looked up from germline, CDR1 is SGDLS and CDR2 is YYNGEE. V was cut by 4 bases and J by 6 bases, with 5 bases left in between. The CDR3 is 11 amino acids. The DNA for the CDR3 is TGTGCCAGCAGCTCCAGAAACATTCAGTACTTC. Translated: CASSSRNIQYF. The complete variable domain, with remaining parts taken from reference TRBV9 and TRBJ2-4, reads DSGVTQTPKHLITATGQRVTLRCSPRSGDLSVYWYQQSLDQGLQFLIQYYNGEERAKGNILERFSAQQFPDLHSELNLSSLELGDSALYFCASSSRNIQYFGAGTRLSVL.

The chain recombines TRBV7-9 with TRBJ1-1; perhaps TRBD1 as D (6 bases). V was trimmed by 5 bases and J by 4 bases, leaving 17 bases between them. Germline CDR1 reads SEHNR; CDR2 reads FQNEAQ (reference sequence). The CDR3 covers 15 residues. CDR3 in amino acids: CASSRHSQGSTEAFF. In DNA, the CDR3 is TGTGCCAGCAGCCGACACTCACAGGGAAGCACTGAAGCTTTCTTT.

This clone was observed once. V gene TRBV28 combines with J gene TRBJ2-5, with TRBD2 matching over 10 bases. The germline gives CDR1 MDHEN, CDR2 SYDVKM. The CDR3 has 16 residues. Unmatched junction bases numbered 6, after V lost 3 bases and J lost 2 bases. The CDR3 loop reads CASSLDPAGGQETQYF. The DNA for the CDR3 is TGTGCCAGCAGTTTGGACCCAGCGGGGGGGCAAGAGACCCAGTACTTC.

The rearrangement links TRBV7-6 to TRBJ1-1; D remains ambiguous. Germline V lookup: CDR1 SGHVS, CDR2 FNYEAQ. The CDR3 loop spans 13 amino acids. Trimming cost V 5 bases and J 1 base, with 8 bases left between them. This chain's CDR3 is CASSPIPNTEAFF. The DNA for the CDR3 is TGTGCCAGCAGCCCTATTCCGAACACTGAAGCTTTCTTT. The entire variable domain, with the rest obtained from reference TRBV7-6 and TRBJ1-1, is as follows: GAGVSQSPRYKVTKRGQDVALRCDPISGHVSLYWYRQALGQGPEFLTYFNYEAQQDKSGLPNDRFSAERPEGSISTLTIQRTEQRDSAMYRCASSPIPNTEAFFGQGTRLTVV.

The V and J genes are TRBV10-1 and TRBJ2-2; maybe TRBD1 (6 bases). The ends were cut back, 5 bases at V and 5 bases at J, with 18 bases in the middle. This CDR3 is built from 16 residues. Germline V CDR1 and CDR2: WNHNN, SYGVQD (reference sequence). The CDR3 loop reads CASSNTGLGKTGELFF. The CDR3 DNA is TGCGCCAGCAGTAATACAGGGTTAGGGAAAACCGGGGAGCTGTTTTTT.

J is TRBJ2-6 and V is TRBV27, with 7 bases fitting TRBD1. The CDR3 length is 17 residues. With V trimmed by 4 bases and J by 0 bases, 6 bases remained unmatched. The V gene's germline CDR1 is MNHEY and CDR2 SMNVEV (reference sequence). CDR3 amino acids: CASSYDRVDSGANVLTF. The CDR3 coding sequence is TGTGCCAGCAGTTACGACAGGGTTGACTCTGGGGCCAACGTCCTGACTTTC.

The V call is TRBV30, the J call TRBJ2-7, with a weak D call TRBD1 (6 bases). Germline V gene lookup returns CDR1 GTSNPN and CDR2 SVGIG (reference sequence). The CDR3 runs 13 residues. V shed 5 bases and J shed 3 bases, with 14 bases lying between them. CDR3 sequence (DNA): TGTGCCTGGCAGACAGGTTACGGCTACGAGCAGTACTTC. This gives the protein CAWQTGYGYEQYF.

This clone was detected only once. The sample carries other DNA sequences with the same CDR3. The J gene is TRBJ2-1, the V gene TRBV27, with TRBD2 matching 10 bases. Germline values: CDR1 MNHEY, CDR2 SMNVEV (reference sequence). This CDR3 has 15 residues. The J segment lost 4 bases and the V segment lost 6 bases, leaving 6 bases of the junction unmatched. Written as DNA, the CDR3 is TGTGCCAGCAGCCCGAGCGGGAGGGGGTACAATGAGCAGTTCTTC. Its translation is CASSPSGRGYNEQFF.

J is TRBJ1-3 and V is TRBV28; 7 nucleotides agree with TRBD1. CDR1 is MDHEN, CDR2 SYDVKM, per germline. The CDR3 spans 14 residues. With V trimmed by 6 bases and J by 4 bases, 6 bases remained unmatched. CDR3 region: CASRQTGVGNTIYF. CDR3 bases: TGTGCCAGCAGACAAACAGGGGTCGGAAACACCATATATTTT.

The genes are TRBV6-1 and TRBJ1-3; D is unresolved. V dropped 6 bases and J dropped 4 bases, with 10 bases sitting between them. The CDR3 has 13 residues. CDR1 is MNHNS and CDR2 is SASEGT in the germline V gene. CDR3 residues: CASSASSGNTIYF. The DNA of the CDR3 is TGTGCCAGCAGCGCGTCGTCAGGAAACACCATATATTTT.

The chain uses TRBV28 and TRBJ1-2, with 7 positions matching TRBD1. CDR3 length: 14 amino acids. The ends lost 7 bases at V and 4 bases at J; junction bases unmatched: 9. In germline, CDR1 is MDHEN, CDR2 SYDVKM. CDR3 DNA sequence: TGTGCCAGCAATGGCTGGGGACAGACCTATGGCTACACCTTC. It codes for CASNGWGQTYGYTF.

The chain uses TRBV28 and TRBJ1-5; D is perhaps TRBD1 (6 bases). CDR1 MDHEN and CDR2 SYDVKM come from the germline V gene. Between the trimmed V and J ends, which lost 5 bases and 9 bases, there was a span of 20 bases. The CDR3 sequence is 15 residues long. The CDR3 coding sequence is TGTGCCAGCAGTCCCATTCAGGGGCCGGTACTGCCCCAGCATTTT. Amino acid sequence: CASSPIQGPVLPQHF.

The V call is TRBV18, the J call TRBJ1-3; D uncertain. V was trimmed by 6 bases and J by 0 bases, leaving 9 bases between them. Germline V gives CDR1 KGHSH, CDR2 LQKENI. This CDR3 has 14 amino acids. The CDR3 sequence: CASSLVSSGNTIYF. The CDR3 nucleotides are TGTGCCAGCTCCTTAGTGAGCTCTGGAAACACCATATATTTT.

The rearrangement uses TRBV7-2 and TRBJ2-5; TRBD1 might be the D (6 bases). V lost 2 bases and J lost 4, with 14 bases in between. This CDR3 contains 15 residues. CDR1 is SGHTA, CDR2 FQGNSA, per germline. The CDR3 region has the DNA TGTGCCAGCAGCTTATCGGCAGGGGAAGCAGAGACCCAGTACTTC. It specifies CASSLSAGEAETQYF.

The chain is built from TRBV9 and TRBJ2-3; 9 bases line up with TRBD2. In germline, CDR1 is SGDLS, CDR2 YYNGEE. With 3 bases clipped from V and 6 bases from J, the junction kept 11 bases outside the gene matches. This CDR3 comprises 16 residues. The CDR3 protein is CASSGLGGGASDTQYF. The DNA of the CDR3 is TGTGCCAGCAGCGGACTGGGCGGGGGGGCCTCGGATACGCAGTATTTT.

The rearrangement links TRBV30 to TRBJ1-1, with D possibly TRBD1 on 6 matching bases. CDR1 and CDR2 (germline): GTSNPN, SVGIG (reference sequence). Trimming removed 2 bases at V and 4 bases at J, with 14 bases between. This CDR3 is built from 14 residues. CDR3 bases: TGTGCCTGGAGTTTCGGGGGGCAGGGCACTGAAGCTTTCTTT. Residues: CAWSFGGQGTEAFF. Drawing the rest from reference TRBV30 and TRBJ1-1, the complete variable domain is SQTIHQWPATLVQPVGSPLSLECTVEGTSNPNLYWYRQAAGRGLQLLFYSVGIGQISSEVPQNLSASRPQDRQFILSSKKLLLSDSGFYLCAWSFGGQGTEAFFGQGTRLTVV.

This chain connects TRBV6-4 to TRBJ2-1; TRBD1 matches 7 bases. The V and J ends lost 4 bases and 1 base, in that order; junction bases with no gene match: 4. The CDR3 loop spans 15 amino acids. Germline lookup yields CDR1 MRHNA and CDR2 SNTAGT. DNA of the CDR3: TGTGCCAGCAGTGTTACGACAGGGTCCTACAATGAGCAGTTCTTC. Protein: CASSVTTGSYNEQFF.

The rearrangement uses TRBV5-1 and TRBJ2-5, with 9 bases lining up with TRBD1. This CDR3 contains 14 residues. The V and J ends lost 4 bases and 3 bases, in that order; junction bases with no gene match: 4. Germline lookup yields CDR1 SGHRS and CDR2 YFSETQ. The CDR3 region is CASSKGDREETQYF. The CDR3 DNA sequence: TGCGCCAGCAGCAAGGGGGACAGGGAAGAGACCCAGTACTTC.

The chain couples TRBV5-4 to TRBJ2-3, with 9 bases lining up with TRBD1. The germline V gene encodes CDR1 SGHNT and CDR2 YYREEE (reference sequence). The CDR3 length is 16 residues. V lost 0 bases to trimming and J lost 2 bases; unmatched junction nucleotides: 4. CDR3 coding DNA: TGTGCCAGCAGCTTGGGGGACAGGGCTTACACAGATACGCAGTATTTT. Translating gives CASSLGDRAYTDTQYF.

V and J are TRBV28 and TRBJ2-1; weak D call: TRBD2 (7 bases). Germline lookup yields CDR1 MDHEN and CDR2 SYDVKM. This CDR3 region has 15 residues. Trimming pared 2 bases from V and 5 bases from J, leaving 13 bases between. CDR3: CASSLGGAADNEQFF. CDR3 DNA: TGTGCCAGCAGTTTAGGGGGGGCCGCGGACAATGAGCAGTTCTTC.

The CDR3 reads CASRGRGGDGYTF. The CDR3 nucleotides read TGTGCCAGCAGAGGACGTGGGGGCGATGGCTACACCTTC. J is TRBJ1-2 and V is TRBV6-5, with a possible D match to TRBD1 (6 bases). This CDR3 has 13 residues. Trimming took off 6 bases at V and 6 bases at J, with 14 bases between the two ends. Germline-derived CDR1 and CDR2 are MNHEY and SVGAGI.

The chain combines TRBV5-6 with TRBJ2-7; 8 bases are shared with TRBD2. In germline, CDR1 is SGHDT, CDR2 YYEEEE. The CDR3 length is 14 residues. V dropped 1 base and J dropped 2; count of bases not matched to a gene: 2. Here the CDR3 DNA reads TGTGCCAGCAGCTTGCCGGGAGGGACCTACGAGCAGTACTTC. Its translation is CASSLPGGTYEQYF.

The genes are TRBV18 and TRBJ1-3; D ambiguous. With 4 bases removed from V and 0 bases from J, the gap between germline ends came to 4 bases. The CDR3 spans 13 residues. Germline CDR1 is KGHSH and CDR2 is LQKENI. The CDR3 spells CASSQLSGNTIYF. The CDR3 DNA reads as TGTGCCAGCTCACAACTCTCTGGAAACACCATATATTTT.

This sequence joins TRBV11-2 and TRBJ1-2; 7 bases agree with TRBD1. CDR3 size: 13 residues. Germline V gene sequence: CDR1 SGHAT, CDR2 FQNNGV. Trimming took 4 bases from V and 7 from J; bases not matched to a gene: 6. The CDR3 sequence is CASSWATGIGYTF. DNA of the CDR3: TGTGCCAGCAGCTGGGCGACAGGGATTGGCTACACCTTC.